The 31 T cell receptor beta chains in this list originate from one sample, sequenced in a study of tumor-infiltrating lymphocytes in localized non-small cell lung cancer. Clones were sequenced by immunoSEQ multiplex PCR, and TCRdb holds only the in-frame ones, with some missing. The sample carries under 7,500 clones, approximately 60% recorded once. The sequenced sample consisted of lung tumor tissue. The receptors here all came from a human donor with non-small cell lung cancer.

The genes are TRBV9 and TRBJ2-1; 12 bases line up with TRBD2. Germline CDR1 SGDLS, CDR2 YYNGEE. This CDR3 region has 18 residues. The junction had 9 bases not matched to a gene; V was cut back by 3 bases and J by 2 bases. CDR3: CASSAGGLAGLAYNEQFF. CDR3 coding DNA: TGTGCCAGCAGCGCGGGGGGACTAGCGGGCCTCGCCTACAATGAGCAGTTCTTC.

This clone was seen only once. This chain connects TRBV10-1 to TRBJ2-3; 9 bases are shared with TRBD2. After removal of 1 base from V and 0 bases from J, the junction contained 8 bases not matched to a gene. The CDR3 runs 18 residues. Germline V gene data show CDR1 as WNHNN and CDR2 as SYGVQD (reference sequence). Here the CDR3 DNA reads TGCGCCAGCAGTGAGTTGGCTAGCGGGGTTCCTAGCACAGATACGCAGTATTTT. The encoded protein is CASSELASGVPSTDTQYF.

This clone was detected a few times. The chain joins TRBV2 to TRBJ2-7; tentatively, D is TRBD1 (6 bases). The CDR3 has 13 amino acids. The germline gives CDR1 SNHLY, CDR2 FYNNEI. Trimming took 6 bases from V and 4 from J, leaving 13 bases between them. The CDR3 sequence is CASSEGHRYEQYF. As DNA, the CDR3 is TGTGCCAGCAGCGAGGGACACCGATACGAGCAGTACTTC.

This chain links TRBV6-6 with TRBJ2-7; 7 positions agree with TRBD1. CDR1 is MNHNY, CDR2 SVGAGI, per germline (reference sequence). The CDR3 is 14 residues long. The ends lost 5 bases at V and 6 bases at J; junction bases unmatched: 10. The CDR3 DNA follows: TGTGCCAGCAGTGGGGGACAGTCCCTTGGCGAGCAGTACTTC. It codes for CASSGGQSLGEQYF.

The sample holds a few counts of this clone. The rearrangement uses TRBV6-1 and TRBJ1-1; D remains unclear. Germline lookup yields CDR1 MNHNS and CDR2 SASEGT. The CDR3 totals 18 residues. V shed 2 bases and J shed 1 base, with 20 bases lying between them. CDR3 amino acids: CASSEYTPLSTGNTEAFF. In nucleotides, the CDR3 is TGTGCCAGCAGTGAATATACCCCCCTCTCTACGGGGAACACTGAAGCTTTCTTT.

The V gene is TRBV7-6, the J gene TRBJ2-2; 9 nucleotides match TRBD1. CDR1 and CDR2 from the germline V gene are SGHVS and FNYEAQ. V dropped 5 bases and J dropped 2; count of bases not matched to a gene: 6. The CDR3 covers 16 residues. CDR3 nucleotides: TGTGCCAGCAGCCCACGGACAGGGGCCAACACCGGGGAGCTGTTTTTT. Encoded protein: CASSPRTGANTGELFF.

The V gene is TRBV6-4, the J gene TRBJ2-7; D is undetermined. V lost 6 bases, J lost 2 bases, and 14 bases lay in between. In germline, CDR1 is MRHNA, CDR2 SNTAGT. The CDR3 has 14 amino acids. DNA for the CDR3: TGTGCCAGCAGCCAGGAGAGAAAGCCCTACGAGCAGTACTTC. It codes for CASSQERKPYEQYF.

This chain joins TRBV18 and TRBJ2-4; no firm D call. The V gene's germline CDR1 is KGHSH and CDR2 LQKENI. This CDR3 contains 18 residues. The ends were cut back, 0 bases at V and 0 bases at J, with 15 bases in the middle. DNA for the CDR3: TGTGCCAGCTCACCACCTCATCTCAGGTCCTTAGCCAAAAACATTCAGTACTTC. Protein sequence: CASSPPHLRSLAKNIQYF.

The sample holds a few counts of this clone. The chain employs TRBV7-9 and TRBJ2-7, with D possibly being TRBD2 (6 bases). CDR1 is SEHNR, CDR2 FQNEAQ, per germline (reference sequence). The CDR3 spans 12 residues. With 3 bases removed from V and 7 bases from J, the gap between germline ends came to 10 bases. The CDR3 nucleotides read TGTGCCAGCAGCTTTATGGAGGGAGAGCAGTACTTC. Amino acids: CASSFMEGEQYF.

In its sample, this clone is medium-sized. The rearrangement uses TRBV19 and TRBJ2-2; the D gene is possibly TRBD1 (5 bases). V lost 3 bases to trimming and J lost 0 bases, with 11 bases between them. Germline CDR1 reads LNHDA; CDR2 reads SQIVND (reference sequence). The CDR3 extends over 16 amino acids. In DNA, the CDR3 is TGTGCCAGTAGTATTTCCCAGGGCGCGAACACCGGGGAGCTGTTTTTT. It is translated as CASSISQGANTGELFF.

The chain combines TRBV29-1 with TRBJ2-1; TRBD2 aligns across 8 bases. V lost 8 bases, J lost 7 bases, and 10 bases stayed unmatched. Per germline, CDR1 SQVTM and CDR2 ANQGSEA. CDR3 length: 13 residues. CDR3 bases: TGCAGCCACGGGGCGGGGGGCACAAATGAGCAGTTCTTC. It specifies CSHGAGGTNEQFF.

This chain joins TRBV5-1 and TRBJ1-1; D remains ambiguous. Germline V CDR1 and CDR2: SGHRS, YFSETQ. The CDR3 runs to 15 residues. V lost 1 base to trimming and J lost 2 bases, with 12 bases between them. CDR3 sequence (DNA): TGCGCCAGCAGCTTGTCTCTTGGAGGCAACACTGAAGCTTTCTTT. Amino acids: CASSLSLGGNTEAFF. Based on the CDR3 plus reference TRBV5-1 and TRBJ1-1, the full variable domain is KAGVTQTPRYLIKTRGQQVTLSCSPISGHRSVSWYQQTPGQGLQFLFEYFSETQRNKGNFPGRFSGRQFSNSRSEMNVSTLELGDSALYLCASSLSLGGNTEAFFGQGTRLTVV.

The rearrangement uses TRBV7-2 and TRBJ2-1; the D is unclear. The V end was cut by 10 bases, the J end by 3 bases, with 10 bases between. CDR1 and CDR2 from the germline V gene are SGHTA and FQGNSA. The CDR3 totals 12 residues. CDR3 coding DNA: TGTGCCACGACGGGCGGCTACAATGAGCAGTTCTTC. It translates to CATTGGYNEQFF.

V and J are TRBV28 and TRBJ1-2, with 7 bases identical to TRBD1. This CDR3 has 14 residues. V shed 7 bases, J shed 2 bases, and the junction held 7 bases outside the gene matches. From germline, CDR1 is MDHEN and CDR2 SYDVKM. In DNA, the CDR3 is TGTGCCAGCACTCGGACAGGACAAAACTATGGCTACACCTTC. It translates to CASTRTGQNYGYTF.

In this sample, this clone turned up a few times. This chain connects TRBV5-6 to TRBJ2-7; D not resolved. Trimming removed 1 base from V and 5 bases from J, with 10 bases in between. This CDR3 has 13 residues. Germline values: CDR1 SGHDT, CDR2 YYEEEE. The CDR3 sequence: CASSLRVSHEQYF. CDR3 DNA sequence: TGTGCCAGCAGCTTGAGGGTGAGTCACGAGCAGTACTTC. Supplemented by reference TRBV5-6 and TRBJ2-7, the full variable domain reads DAGVTQSPTHLIKTRGQQVTLRCSPKSGHDTVSWYQQALGQGPQFIFQYYEEEERQRGNFPDRFSGHQFPNYSSELNVNALLLGDSALYLCASSLRVSHEQYFGPGTRLTVT.

The chain recombines TRBV27 with TRBJ1-6, with 11 nucleotides matching TRBD1. V dropped 5 bases and J dropped 7; count of bases not matched to a gene: 10. CDR1 MNHEY and CDR2 SMNVEV come from the germline V gene (reference sequence). The CDR3 has 17 amino acids. This CDR3 is CASSTPGQGVENSPLHF. The CDR3 bases are TGTGCCAGCAGTACACCGGGACAGGGGGTTGAGAATTCACCCCTCCACTTT.

V gene TRBV7-2 combines with J gene TRBJ2-5; tentatively, D is TRBD2 (6 bases). The CDR3 covers 14 residues. V lost 2 bases to trimming and J lost 5 bases, with 12 bases between them. Germline V gene data show CDR1 as SGHTA and CDR2 as FQGNSA. The CDR3 coding sequence is TGTGCCAGCAGCTTACCGAGCGGGTGGGAGACCCAGTACTTC. As protein: CASSLPSGWETQYF.

This sequence joins TRBV6-6 and TRBJ1-6, with 9 nucleotides matching TRBD1. Germline V lookup: CDR1 MNHNY, CDR2 SVGAGI (reference sequence). With 6 bases clipped from V and 11 bases from J, the junction kept 8 bases outside the gene matches. This CDR3 has 14 residues. The CDR3 DNA is TGTGCCAGCAGGCCGACAGGGGGGATACCACCCCTCCACTTT. Its protein is CASRPTGGIPPLHF.

This clone is termed medium-sized. The gene calls are TRBV7-6 and TRBJ1-1; D not resolved. Looked up from germline, CDR1 is SGHVS and CDR2 is FNYEAQ. The CDR3 has 14 residues. V was cut by 3 bases and J by 0 bases, with 8 bases left in between. The CDR3 region is CASSFNSMNTEAFF. The CDR3 region has the DNA TGTGCCAGCAGCTTTAACAGCATGAACACTGAAGCTTTCTTT.

The V and J genes are TRBV6-6 and TRBJ2-3, with D perhaps TRBD2 (5 bases). CDR1 and CDR2 from the germline V gene are MNHNY and SVGAGI (reference sequence). The CDR3 is 12 amino acids. DNA of the CDR3: TGTGTGAGCGGAACGAGCACAGATACGCAGTATTTT. This translates into CVSGTSTDTQYF.

This rearrangement joins TRBV7-9 to TRBJ1-2; TRBD1 agrees at 9 bases. Losses at the gene ends were 5 bases for V and 4 bases for J; bases not matched to a gene: 17. Looked up from germline, CDR1 is SEHNR and CDR2 is FQNEAQ (reference sequence). The CDR3 sequence is 18 residues long. The CDR3 sequence is CASSREFGTGPVGYGYTF. The DNA for the CDR3 is TGTGCCAGCAGCCGGGAATTCGGGACAGGGCCCGTCGGCTATGGCTACACCTTC.

The J gene is TRBJ1-4, the V gene TRBV4-1; possible D gene TRBD1, 6 bases. Trimming left V 2 bases short and J 8 bases short, with 21 bases between. Per germline, CDR1 MGHRA and CDR2 YSYEKL. This CDR3 has 17 residues. This CDR3 is CASSQRELGGHREKLFF. The CDR3 region has the DNA TGCGCCAGCAGCCAAAGGGAGTTGGGGGGGCATCGGGAAAAACTGTTTTTT.

This clone rates as medium-sized. This chain links TRBV19 with TRBJ2-7; either TRBD1 or TRBD2 may supply D (6 bases each). The CDR3 covers 14 residues. V was trimmed by 5 bases and J by 7 bases, leaving 18 bases between them. Germline V gene sequence: CDR1 LNHDA, CDR2 SQIVND (reference sequence). The DNA of the CDR3 is TGTGCCAGTAGTCCAAACCCGGGGGCGGAAGAGCAGTACTTC. It is translated as CASSPNPGAEEQYF. The full variable domain, with the rest looked up from reference TRBV19 and TRBJ2-7, is DGGITQSPKYLFRKEGQNVTLSCEQNLNHDAMYWYRQDPGQGLRLIYYSQIVNDFQKGDIAEGYSVSREKKESFPLTVTSAQKNPTAFYLCASSPNPGAEEQYFGPGTRLTVT.

CDR3 in amino acids: CASSEAKQPRVTEAFF. CDR3 nucleotides: TGTGCCAGCAGTGAAGCAAAACAGCCTCGGGTCACTGAAGCTTTCTTT. The chain carries TRBV6-1 and TRBJ1-1; D is uncertain. Trimming removed 0 bases from V and 4 bases from J, with 15 bases in between. CDR1 MNHNS and CDR2 SASEGT come from the germline V gene. The CDR3 extends over 16 amino acids.

The CDR3 spells CASSIGDRGIGYTF. CDR3 nucleotide sequence: TGTGCCAGTAGTATAGGGGACAGGGGAATCGGCTACACCTTC. The chain employs TRBV19 and TRBJ1-2, with 10 bases that match TRBD1. The CDR3 runs 14 residues. Trimming cost V 1 base and J 8 bases; bases outside gene matches: 4. In germline, CDR1 is LNHDA, CDR2 SQIVND (reference sequence).

The rearrangement links TRBV7-7 to TRBJ2-3; 7 nucleotides line up with TRBD2. This CDR3 contains 17 residues. J lost 2 bases, V lost 0 bases, and 8 bases had no gene match. Germline V gene lookup returns CDR1 SSHAT and CDR2 FNYEAQ (reference sequence). The DNA of the CDR3 is TGTGCCAGCAGCTTAGCGCGGGCTAGCGGACTCACAGATACGCAGTATTTT. Translating it yields CASSLARASGLTDTQYF.

The chain recombines TRBV19 with TRBJ1-5; unclear D gene. The V gene lost 4 bases and the J gene lost 0 bases, with 16 bases spanning the gap. Germline CDR1 reads LNHDA; CDR2 reads SQIVND (reference sequence). This CDR3 comprises 17 residues. The CDR3 sequence: CASSTRQEGYSNQPQHF. DNA of the CDR3: TGTGCCAGTAGTACCCGCCAGGAAGGCTATAGCAATCAGCCCCAGCATTTT.

This chain uses TRBV30 with TRBJ2-7, with D unclear. The CDR3 has 12 residues. Trimming left V 2 bases short and J 4 bases short, with 9 bases between. Germline loops: CDR1 GTSNPN, CDR2 SVGIG (reference sequence). CDR3 sequence reads: CAWSMGLYEQYF. CDR3 coding DNA: TGTGCCTGGAGTATGGGGTTGTACGAGCAGTACTTC.

J is TRBJ2-3 and V is TRBV2; maybe TRBD1 (6 bases). V lost 1 base to trimming and J lost 0 bases, with 8 bases between them. The CDR3 is 15 residues long. Germline loops: CDR1 SNHLY, CDR2 FYNNEI. The CDR3 sequence is CASSEVTGSTDTQYF. CDR3 nucleotide sequence: TGTGCCAGCAGTGAAGTGACAGGAAGCACAGATACGCAGTATTTT.

This sequence joins TRBV28 and TRBJ1-6, with a weak D call TRBD1 (6 bases). V was cut by 6 bases and J by 3 bases, with 12 bases left in between. Germline V CDR1 and CDR2: MDHEN, SYDVKM. The CDR3 length is 15 residues. The CDR3 bases are TGTGCCAGCAGCAACTACAGGGTCTATAATTCACCCCTCCACTTT. Protein: CASSNYRVYNSPLHF.

Only a few counts were recorded for this clone. This chain uses TRBV29-1 with TRBJ1-2, with 8 bases matching TRBD1. CDR1 is SQVTM, CDR2 ANQGSEA, per germline. Trimming removed 6 bases from V and 8 bases from J; junction bases left unmatched: 8. The CDR3 contains 12 residues. This CDR3 reads CSVVGQGLGYTF. The DNA of the CDR3 is TGCAGCGTAGTCGGACAGGGCCTGGGCTACACCTTC.